Only a few counts were recorded for the clone carrying this TCR beta chain. Its cognate antigen is unknown. The TCRbeta library incorporated unique molecular identifiers. Each CDR3 protein is one row after TCRdb ran MiXCR on the PCR reads. This sample has about 440,000 distinct CDR3 sequences; approximately 42% occur once, and the top ten carry roughly 27%. The source of the sample is a study of T-cell reconstitution after alpha-beta-depleted transplantation in children. V was cut by 4 bases and J by 4 bases, with 17 bases left in between. In germline, CDR1 is SGHRS, CDR2 YFSETQ. The CDR3 runs 15 residues. Broader study findings: After transplant, high TCRbeta diversity at day 60 in some patients arose from surviving recipient T cells and thymic progenitors. Expanded graft clones, several hundred of them, were reportedly the source of alpha-beta T cells about two months after transplant.

The material was PBMCs, obtained before TCRalphabeta/CD19-depleted stem cell transplant. The TCR originated in a girl aged 2 to 9 with aplastic anemia, due to receive a stem cell transplant. This rearrangement joins TRBV5-1 to TRBJ1-2, with D unclear. In DNA form, the CDR3 reads TGCGCCAGCAGCGGGGAATCCCTCGGAGGCTATGGCTACACCTTC. This encodes CASSGESLGGYGYTF.